A single sample is the source of the 25 T cell receptor beta chains below, sequenced in a study of blood T cell repertoires in COVID-19. Assay: immunoSEQ multiplex PCR; the TCRdb copy retains only in-frame clones and omits some. The sample yields some 59,000 clones, 70% to 80% seen once. The sequenced sample consisted of peripheral blood. The receptors were sampled from a man older than 75 with active or convalescent COVID-19.

The chain uses TRBV7-9 and TRBJ1-5, with D hard to call. This CDR3 contains 13 residues. Germline lookup yields CDR1 SEHNR and CDR2 FQNEAQ (reference sequence). V lost 2 bases and J 0 bases, leaving 2 bases between the germline ends. The CDR3 region has the DNA TGTGCCAGCAGCTTACTTAGCAATCAGCCCCAGCATTTT. This encodes CASSLLSNQPQHF.

The chain employs TRBV9 and TRBJ2-2, with D hard to call. Germline V gene sequence: CDR1 SGDLS, CDR2 YYNGEE. The V gene lost 0 bases and the J gene lost 4 bases, with 10 bases spanning the gap. CDR3 length: 15 amino acids. The CDR3 reads CASSVATRSTGELFF. As DNA, the CDR3 is TGTGCCAGCAGCGTAGCAACTCGGAGCACCGGGGAGCTGTTTTTT.

This clone showed up just once. V gene TRBV5-1 combines with J gene TRBJ2-1; TRBD1 aligns across 10 bases. V trimming: 4 bases; J trimming: 8 bases; junction bases outside the gene matches: 6. This CDR3 spans 14 amino acids. Germline-derived CDR1 and CDR2 are SGHRS and YFSETQ. The chain's CDR3 is CASSGRQGAHEQFF. The DNA of the CDR3 is TGCGCCAGCAGCGGTAGACAGGGGGCGCATGAGCAGTTCTTC.

V is TRBV27 and J is TRBJ1-1, with TRBD1 matching 8 bases. This CDR3 has 13 amino acids. Germline lookup yields CDR1 MNHEY and CDR2 SMNVEV (reference sequence). Losses at the gene ends were 5 bases for V and 6 bases for J; bases not matched to a gene: 5. DNA for the CDR3: TGTGCCAGCAGTGCCTCGACAGGGGCTGAAGCTTTCTTT. Amino acid sequence: CASSASTGAEAFF.

The chain couples TRBV18 to TRBJ1-6; unclear D gene. V lost 3 bases and J lost 6, with 21 bases in between. The germline CDR1 and CDR2 sequences are KGHSH and LQKENI. The CDR3 is 18 residues long. The CDR3 is CASSPPGGGRRTNSPLHF. The DNA of the CDR3 is TGTGCCAGCTCACCCCCAGGAGGCGGCAGGAGAACTAATTCACCCCTCCACTTT.

This sequence joins TRBV4-2 and TRBJ2-7, with D possibly TRBD2 on 5 matching bases. CDR1 LGHNA and CDR2 YNFKEQ come from the germline V gene. V was pared by 2 bases and J by 5 bases, with 16 bases between. This CDR3 comprises 15 residues. CDR3 amino acids: CASSQRPIGLDEQYF. CDR3 in DNA: TGTGCCAGCAGCCAAAGACCTATAGGACTGGACGAGCAGTACTTC.

This sequence joins TRBV6-5 and TRBJ2-7, with D tentatively TRBD1 (5 bases). The CDR3 sequence is 13 residues long. V lost 6 bases and J lost 2, with 11 bases in between. Germline CDR1 MNHEY, CDR2 SVGAGI. The CDR3 nucleotides read TGTGCCAGCAGAAAAGGGGTAACCTACGAGCAGTACTTC. This translates into CASRKGVTYEQYF.

V is TRBV18 and J is TRBJ1-2, with TRBD1 identical over 8 bases. There are 14 residues in the CDR3. The V gene's germline CDR1 is KGHSH and CDR2 LQKENI. With 6 bases clipped from V and 4 bases from J, the junction kept 7 bases outside the gene matches. The CDR3 spells CASSRGPGGYGYTF. The CDR3 DNA follows: TGTGCCAGCTCCAGGGGGCCAGGGGGCTATGGCTACACCTTC.

This chain links TRBV29-1 with TRBJ2-7, with 9 bases that match TRBD1. With 6 bases clipped from V and 3 bases from J, the junction kept 6 bases outside the gene matches. Looked up from germline, CDR1 is SQVTM and CDR2 is ANQGSEA. The CDR3 contains 13 residues. The CDR3 DNA reads TGCAGCGTGGGACAGGGAGGCGGCTACGAGCAGTACTTC. Its translation: CSVGQGGGYEQYF.

This rearrangement joins TRBV3-1 (or the pseudogene TRBV3-2) to TRBJ2-7; 7 bases are shared with TRBD1. This CDR3 is 13 amino acids long. Germline assignment: CDR1 LGHDT and CDR2 YNNKEL (reference sequence). V shed 1 base, J shed 4 bases, and the junction held 1 base outside the gene matches. DNA for the CDR3: TGTGCCAGCAGCCAAGGCAGGGGGTACGAGCAGTACTTC. Translation: CASSQGRGYEQYF.

This clone has a handful of counts. V usage is TRBV3-1 (or the pseudogene TRBV3-2) and J usage is TRBJ1-2, with 7 bases that match TRBD1. CDR1 is LGHDT, CDR2 YNNKEL, per germline (reference sequence). The CDR3 sequence is 14 residues long. The J segment lost 4 bases and the V segment lost 4 bases, leaving 6 bases of the junction unmatched. The CDR3, as DNA: TGTGCCAGCAGCCTCCGGACAGGTATCTATGGCTACACCTTC. Translating it yields CASSLRTGIYGYTF.

This chain links TRBV3-1 (or the pseudogene TRBV3-2) with TRBJ1-1, with 7 bases lining up with TRBD1. V was pared by 6 bases and J by 4 bases, with 11 bases of the junction left unmatched. The CDR3 spans 15 residues. Germline V gene lookup returns CDR1 LGHDT and CDR2 YNNKEL (reference sequence). The CDR3, as DNA: TGTGCCAGCAGTCCACTATCAGGGGGATCCACTGAAGCTTTCTTT. Translation gives CASSPLSGGSTEAFF.

This sequence joins TRBV7-7 and TRBJ2-1; D gene unclear. The CDR3 is made up of 16 amino acids. Trimming shortened V by 1 base and J by 0 bases, and 10 bases separated the two germline ends. CDR1 is SSHAT, CDR2 FNYEAQ, per germline (reference sequence). The DNA of the CDR3 is TGTGCCAGCAGCTTAGAACATTCATTCTCCTACAATGAGCAGTTCTTC. Its translation is CASSLEHSFSYNEQFF.

The chain links TRBV12-3 or TRBV12-4 to TRBJ1-2; D might be TRBD1 (6 bases). V lost 4 bases to trimming and J lost 4 bases, with 7 bases between them. CDR3 size: 12 residues. This chain's CDR3 is CASSSTGYGYTF. In DNA form, the CDR3 reads TGTGCCAGCAGTTCGACAGGCTATGGCTACACCTTC.

This chain joins TRBV28 and TRBJ1-2; 8 positions agree with TRBD1. With V trimmed by 4 bases and J by 4 bases, 5 bases remained unmatched. Germline CDR1 and CDR2: MDHEN and SYDVKM. The CDR3 is 14 residues long. The CDR3, as DNA: TGTGCCAGCAGTTCAGGGGGCTTTGCCTATGGCTACACCTTC. Its translation is CASSSGGFAYGYTF.

This clone has more than one count but fewer than ten. The rearrangement uses TRBV28 and TRBJ2-3; D possibly corresponds to TRBD1 (6 bases). Germline loops: CDR1 MDHEN, CDR2 SYDVKM. Trimming pared 7 bases from V and 2 bases from J, leaving 19 bases between. This CDR3 spans 16 amino acids. CDR3 residues: CASISGDAPATDTQYF. CDR3 coding DNA: TGTGCCAGCATTTCAGGGGATGCACCGGCCACAGATACGCAGTATTTT.

This clone showed up just once. This chain uses TRBV18 with TRBJ1-1; D is uncertain. The CDR3 covers 13 residues. The ends were cut back, 3 bases at V and 8 bases at J, with 13 bases in the middle. Germline values: CDR1 KGHSH, CDR2 LQKENI. Here the CDR3 DNA reads TGTGCCAGCTCACCCCCGGGAGACATAGAAGCTTTCTTT. Translated, it gives CASSPPGDIEAFF. Together with reference TRBV18 and TRBJ1-1, the CDR3 gives the full variable domain: NAGVMQNPRHLVRRRGQEARLRCSPMKGHSHVYWYRQLPEEGLKFMVYLQKENIIDESGMPKERFSAEFPKEGPSILRIQQVVRGDSAAYFCASSPPGDIEAFFGQGTRLTVV.

The J gene is TRBJ2-2, the V gene TRBV5-1; 11 bases fit TRBD2. With V trimmed by 4 bases and J by 1 base, 3 bases remained unmatched. Germline-derived CDR1 and CDR2 are SGHRS and YFSETQ. CDR3 size: 16 residues. The CDR3 protein is CASSPGLAGNTGELFF. As DNA, the CDR3 is TGCGCCAGCAGCCCCGGACTAGCGGGGAACACCGGGGAGCTGTTTTTT.

The chain carries TRBV7-2 and TRBJ2-5; a possible D gene is TRBD1 (5 bases). CDR3 length: 14 residues. Trimming pared 1 base from V and 1 base from J, leaving 7 bases between. Germline loops: CDR1 SGHTA, CDR2 FQGNSA. The DNA of the CDR3 is TGTGCCAGCAGCTTAGGACAGTTCCAAGAGACCCAGTACTTC. Translating it yields CASSLGQFQETQYF.

The gene calls are TRBV3-1 (or the pseudogene TRBV3-2) and TRBJ2-3, with 11 nucleotides matching TRBD1. V shed 2 bases, J shed 3 bases, and the junction held 4 bases outside the gene matches. This CDR3 has 16 amino acids. Per the germline V gene, CDR1 is LGHDT and CDR2 is YNNKEL (reference sequence). This CDR3 reads CASSQSDRGHTDTQYF. The CDR3, as DNA: TGTGCCAGCAGCCAATCGGACAGGGGGCATACAGATACGCAGTATTTT.

V and J are TRBV28 and TRBJ1-6, with a possible D match to TRBD1 (6 bases). Between the trimmed V and J ends, which lost 7 bases and 7 bases, there was a span of 14 bases. The CDR3 contains 14 residues. Germline CDR1 and CDR2: MDHEN and SYDVKM. The CDR3: CASKENRVNSPLHF. The CDR3, as DNA: TGTGCCAGCAAGGAAAACAGGGTCAATTCACCCCTCCACTTT. The variable domain in full, with the rest retrieved from reference TRBV28 and TRBJ1-6, is DVKVTQSSRYLVKRTGEKVFLECVQDMDHENMFWYRQDPGLGLRLIYFSYDVKMKEKGDIPEGYSVSREKKERFSLILESASTNQTSMYLCASKENRVNSPLHFGNGTRLTVT.

This clone was detected once. The chain carries TRBV6-5 and TRBJ2-5; 7 bases fit TRBD2. The CDR3 has 14 amino acids. V lost 5 bases and J lost 5; bases outside the gene matches: 8. Germline CDR1 and CDR2: MNHEY and SVGAGI. The CDR3 region has the DNA TGTGCCAGCAGTCCCGCGGGCGGGGGTGAGACCCAGTACTTC. This sequence encodes CASSPAGGGETQYF.

This clone came up a few times. J is TRBJ2-7 and V is TRBV10-1; weak D call: TRBD1 (5 bases). CDR1 is WNHNN, CDR2 SYGVQD, per germline (reference sequence). Trimming pared 3 bases from V and 4 bases from J, leaving 10 bases between. The CDR3 extends over 13 amino acids. CDR3 region: CASSDRVGYEQYF. The CDR3 nucleotides are TGCGCCAGCAGTGACAGGGTAGGGTACGAGCAGTACTTC.

By share, this clone ranks as medium-sized. The identical CDR3 is also encoded by other nucleotide sequences in the sample. The chain employs TRBV28 and TRBJ1-1; D is ambiguous. The length of the CDR3 is 12 residues. The germline V and J ends were trimmed by 6 bases and 5 bases, with 10 bases remaining between them. Germline loops: CDR1 MDHEN, CDR2 SYDVKM. As DNA, the CDR3 is TGTGCCAGCAGACTCGGTATTACTGAAGCTTTCTTT. It translates to CASRLGITEAFF.

This chain uses TRBV11-2 with TRBJ1-1; 8 bases are a match to TRBD1. The germline gives CDR1 SGHAT, CDR2 FQNNGV. The CDR3 extends over 17 amino acids. Trimming cost V 6 bases and J 1 base; bases outside gene matches: 13. The CDR3 sequence is CASSLGQGVPWNTEAFF. CDR3 in DNA: TGTGCCAGCAGTCTAGGACAGGGTGTGCCATGGAACACTGAAGCTTTCTTT. Using reference TRBV11-2 and TRBJ1-1 for the parts outside the CDR3, the full variable domain is EAGVAQSPRYKIIEKRQSVAFWCNPISGHATLYWYQQILGQGPKLLIQFQNNGVVDDSQLPKDRFSAERLKGVDSTLKIQPAKLEDSAVYLCASSLGQGVPWNTEAFFGQGTRLTVV.